A single sample gave rise to the 23 T cell receptor beta chains below, sequenced in a study of lymphopenia after photon versus proton radiotherapy. This table comes from immunoSEQ multiplex PCR, and its TCRdb copy is limited to in-frame clones, with some not included. The sample holds 150,000 to 200,000 clones, about 88% seen once. The starting material was peripheral blood, obtained from a patient treated with photon-based radiotherapy. These TCRs come from a man aged 45-60 years with gastric cancer.

On this clone itself: In the same sample, other DNA sequences code for this CDR3. The rearrangement links TRBV19 to TRBJ1-4; 8 bases align to TRBD1. Germline-derived CDR1 and CDR2 are LNHDA and SQIVND (reference sequence). The CDR3 covers 14 residues. V shed 2 bases, J shed 5 bases, and the junction held 1 base outside the gene matches. CDR3 protein: CASSITGGNEKLFF. CDR3 DNA: TGTGCCAGTAGTATAACAGGGGGGAATGAAAAACTGTTTTTT. The variable domain in full, with the rest retrieved from reference TRBV19 and TRBJ1-4, is DGGITQSPKYLFRKEGQNVTLSCEQNLNHDAMYWYRQDPGQGLRLIYYSQIVNDFQKGDIAEGYSVSREKKESFPLTVTSAQKNPTAFYLCASSITGGNEKLFFGSGTQLSVL.

This clone was detected only a few times. The J gene is TRBJ2-1, the V gene TRBV12-5; TRBD2 aligns across 12 bases. The CDR3 runs 16 residues. Unmatched junction bases numbered 6, after V lost 2 bases and J lost 7 bases. Germline CDR1 is LGHNT and CDR2 is FRNRAP. The CDR3 loop is CASGLSTSGSNNEQFF. In nucleotides, the CDR3 is TGTGCTAGTGGTTTGTCGACTAGCGGGAGCAATAATGAGCAGTTCTTC. The whole variable domain, remainder taken from reference TRBV12-5 and TRBJ2-1, is DARVTQTPRHKVTEMGQEVTMRCQPILGHNTVFWYRQTMMQGLELLAYFRNRAPLDDSGMPKDRFSAEMPDATLATLKIQPSEPRDSAVYFCASGLSTSGSNNEQFFGPGTRLTVL.

This chain joins TRBV7-6 and TRBJ2-7; weak D call: TRBD2 (5 bases). V gave up 3 bases and J gave up 5 bases, with 8 bases separating them. This CDR3 is 12 amino acids long. Per germline, CDR1 SGHVS and CDR2 FNYEAQ. The CDR3 coding sequence is TGTGCCAGCAGCTTTGGGAGAGACGAGCAGTACTTC. Amino acids: CASSFGRDEQYF.

The chain couples TRBV9 to TRBJ2-3; possible D gene TRBD2, 5 bases. Germline CDR1 SGDLS, CDR2 YYNGEE. The CDR3 spans 14 residues. V lost 0 bases, J lost 0 bases, and 5 bases lay in between. CDR3 nucleotide sequence: TGTGCCAGCAGCGTAGGGACTAGCACAGATACGCAGTATTTT. It specifies CASSVGTSTDTQYF.

The rearrangement links TRBV5-4 to TRBJ2-3; D gene uncertain. Germline V gene lookup returns CDR1 SGHNT and CDR2 YYREEE (reference sequence). Trimming took off 3 bases at V and 3 bases at J, with 5 bases between the two ends. This CDR3 comprises 12 residues. The CDR3 region is CASSYQTDTQYF. The CDR3 coding sequence is TGTGCCAGCAGCTACCAGACAGATACGCAGTATTTT.

The chain couples TRBV19 to TRBJ1-5; no clear D gene. The V gene lost 4 bases and the J gene lost 0 bases, with 10 bases spanning the gap. This CDR3 has 15 residues. CDR1 is LNHDA and CDR2 is SQIVND in the germline V gene (reference sequence). The CDR3 sequence is CASSSGFISNQPQHF. In DNA, the CDR3 is TGTGCCAGTAGTAGCGGATTTATTAGCAATCAGCCCCAGCATTTT. Variable domain in full (rest from reference TRBV19 and TRBJ1-5): DGGITQSPKYLFRKEGQNVTLSCEQNLNHDAMYWYRQDPGQGLRLIYYSQIVNDFQKGDIAEGYSVSREKKESFPLTVTSAQKNPTAFYLCASSSGFISNQPQHFGDGTRLSIL.

The gene calls are TRBV7-9 and TRBJ1-5, with D possibly matching TRBD1 (6 bases). The germline V and J ends were trimmed by 1 base and 4 bases, with 8 bases remaining between them. The CDR3 runs to 14 residues. Germline values: CDR1 SEHNR, CDR2 FQNEAQ (reference sequence). The CDR3 sequence is CASSLEGGNQPQHF. In DNA form, the CDR3 reads TGTGCCAGCAGCTTAGAGGGGGGAAATCAGCCCCAGCATTTT.

V is TRBV4-2 and J is TRBJ2-2; 7 bases line up with TRBD1. The J segment lost 7 bases and the V segment lost 1 base, leaving 6 bases of the junction unmatched. CDR1 and CDR2 (germline): LGHNA, YNFKEQ. The CDR3 extends over 15 amino acids. CDR3 protein: CASSQVGQTGGELFF. For the CDR3, the DNA is TGTGCCAGCAGCCAAGTGGGACAGACGGGCGGGGAGCTGTTTTTT.

The chain employs TRBV7-2 and TRBJ2-7, with TRBD2 matching over 12 bases. V trimming: 7 bases; J trimming: 6 bases; junction bases outside the gene matches: 22. This CDR3 contains 19 residues. CDR1 is SGHTA and CDR2 is FQGNSA in the germline V gene. The CDR3 sequence: CASTGGGLAGGPFVREQYF. CDR3 nucleotides: TGTGCCAGCACCGGAGGGGGCCTAGCGGGAGGGCCTTTCGTACGCGAGCAGTACTTC.

As concerns this clone: The same CDR3 is also encoded by other DNA sequences in this sample. The chain employs TRBV29-1 and TRBJ2-1; 13 positions agree with TRBD2. The CDR3 is made up of 15 amino acids. The germline gives CDR1 SQVTM, CDR2 ANQGSEA. With V trimmed by 4 bases and J by 1 base, 1 base remained unmatched. The CDR3 sequence: CSVGTSGRSYNEQFF. CDR3 in DNA: TGCAGCGTTGGGACTAGCGGGAGATCCTACAATGAGCAGTTCTTC.

CDR3 loop: CASSISGWEQYF. DNA for the CDR3: TGTGCCAGCAGCATTAGTGGCTGGGAGCAGTACTTC. J is TRBJ2-7 and V is TRBV5-6; D remains unclear. V lost 4 bases to trimming and J lost 7 bases, with 12 bases between them. CDR3 length equals 12 residues. Germline CDR1 and CDR2: SGHDT and YYEEEE.

The chain has TRBV28 and TRBJ2-3; no clear D gene. Per the germline V gene, CDR1 is MDHEN and CDR2 is SYDVKM. V was shortened by 3 bases and J by 4 bases, with 2 bases between the two germline ends. There are 11 residues in the CDR3. CDR3 DNA sequence: TGTGCCAGCAGTTTGGCAGATACGCAGTATTTT. Translated, it gives CASSLADTQYF.

V and J are TRBV30 and TRBJ1-2; 10 bases are shared with TRBD1. CDR3 length: 12 residues. The germline CDR1 and CDR2 sequences are GTSNPN and SVGIG (reference sequence). After removal of 2 bases from V and 8 bases from J, the junction contained 2 bases not matched to a gene. The CDR3: CAWSRDRGGYTF. DNA of the CDR3: TGTGCCTGGAGTAGGGACAGGGGCGGCTACACCTTC.

This chain uses TRBV6-6 with TRBJ1-1; 8 bases line up with TRBD1. The length of the CDR3 is 16 residues. J gave up 1 base and V 11 bases, and 15 bases lay outside the gene matches. The germline V gene encodes CDR1 MNHNY and CDR2 SVGAGI (reference sequence). CDR3 coding DNA: TGTGCCTCCCTCGGGGGCAGGGGGCGAGGGAACACTGAAGCTTTCTTT. Protein: CASLGGRGRGNTEAFF.

This chain uses TRBV27 with TRBJ2-7, with TRBD2 matching 11 bases. This CDR3 comprises 14 residues. Germline lookup yields CDR1 MNHEY and CDR2 SMNVEV (reference sequence). The ends lost 7 bases at V and 5 bases at J; junction bases unmatched: 7. The CDR3 nucleotides are TGTGCCAGCATCCATCTAGCGGGAGGCCACGAGCAGTACTTC. This translates into CASIHLAGGHEQYF.

The chain couples TRBV7-2 to TRBJ2-1; tentatively, D is TRBD1 (5 bases). This CDR3 comprises 14 residues. Trimming took 3 bases from V and 8 from J, leaving 14 bases between them. Germline-derived CDR1 and CDR2 are SGHTA and FQGNSA. CDR3 bases: TGTGCCAGCAGCTTGGGGCCCAATCCCTATGAGCAGTTCTTC. It translates to CASSLGPNPYEQFF.

This clone has just a few counts. The gene calls are TRBV29-1 and TRBJ1-1; D is ambiguous. Germline CDR1 and CDR2: SQVTM and ANQGSEA. V was cut by 5 bases and J by 10 bases, with 11 bases left in between. CDR3 length equals 10 residues. The CDR3 bases are TGCAGCGTTTGGAGGGATGCAGCTTTCTTT. It encodes CSVWRDAAFF.

This chain connects TRBV7-6 to TRBJ2-1; 9 bases are a match to TRBD2. The CDR3 extends over 14 amino acids. Germline V gene sequence: CDR1 SGHVS, CDR2 FNYEAQ. J gave up 3 bases and V 4 bases, and 1 base lay outside the gene matches. The CDR3 bases are TGTGCCAGCAGCTCGACTAGCGGCTACAATGAGCAGTTCTTC. It encodes CASSSTSGYNEQFF. Full variable domain (missing parts from reference TRBV7-6 and TRBJ2-1): GAGVSQSPRYKVTKRGQDVALRCDPISGHVSLYWYRQALGQGPEFLTYFNYEAQQDKSGLPNDRFSAERPEGSISTLTIQRTEQRDSAMYRCASSSTSGYNEQFFGPGTRLTVL.

This clone came up once. This sequence joins TRBV29-1 and TRBJ1-2, with D possibly being TRBD1 (5 bases). V gave up 8 bases and J gave up 4 bases, with 17 bases separating them. The CDR3 runs to 13 residues. Germline V lookup: CDR1 SQVTM, CDR2 ANQGSEA. The CDR3 DNA sequence: TGCAGCTCCAATAAACAGGATGGCTATGGCTACACCTTC. Encoded protein: CSSNKQDGYGYTF.

In DNA form, the CDR3 reads TGTGCCAGTAAATGGACACGGCATCAGCCCCAGCATTTT. As protein: CASKWTRHQPQHF. The gene calls are TRBV19 and TRBJ1-5; maybe TRBD1 (5 bases). Germline-derived CDR1 and CDR2 are LNHDA and SQIVND (reference sequence). This CDR3 is 13 amino acids long. V was shortened by 7 bases and J by 5 bases, with 12 bases between the two germline ends.

The chain combines TRBV21-1 with TRBJ2-7; TRBD2, the table's D call, lacks a check against the DNA. TRBV21-1 is deemed a pseudogene. This CDR3 is built from 13 residues. The CDR3 coding sequence is TGTGCCAGCAGCCCGCAGGGGAGGGGCGAGCAGTACTTC. It codes for CASSPQGRGEQYF.

The chain combines TRBV7-8 with TRBJ1-2; the D gene is possibly TRBD1 (6 bases). Trimming left V 2 bases short and J 8 bases short, with 15 bases between. There are 14 residues in the CDR3. Germline V gene sequence: CDR1 SGHVS, CDR2 FQNEAQ. For the CDR3, the DNA is TGTGCCAGCAGCTTAAGAAGGGACACACCCGGCTACACCTTC. It is translated as CASSLRRDTPGYTF.

V and J are TRBV7-9 and TRBJ2-7, with D maybe TRBD2 (5 bases). The germline V gene encodes CDR1 SEHNR and CDR2 FQNEAQ (reference sequence). Trimming stripped 5 bases from V and 2 bases from J, with 19 bases between. The CDR3 is made up of 16 amino acids. CDR3 coding DNA: TGTGCCAGCAGCCCCCGGACTCCCTCAAAGCCCTACGAGCAGTACTTC. It translates to CASSPRTPSKPYEQYF. Together with reference TRBV7-9 and TRBJ2-7, the CDR3 gives the full variable domain: DTGVSQNPRHKITKRGQNVTFRCDPISEHNRLYWYRQTLGQGPEFLTYFQNEAQLEKSRLLSDRFSAERPKGSFSTLEIQRTEQGDSAMYLCASSPRTPSKPYEQYFGPGTRLTVT.